This T cell receptor beta chain was identified during a study of cytomegalovirus exposure and HLA in healthy donors. V lost 2 bases and J lost 1; bases outside the gene matches: 2. CDR1 and CDR2 (germline): MNHEY, SVGAGI. The CDR3 totals 15 residues. The PCR had 60 Vbeta and 13 Jbeta primers. The protocol was immunoSEQ multiplex PCR, while the TCRdb copy is restricted to in-frame clones and leaves out a portion. This table holds roughly 190,000 clones, 81% found once. The receptor was derived from a man aged 45-65 years in good health and CMV-seronegative. This rearrangement joins TRBV6-5 to TRBJ2-3; 8 nucleotides line up with TRBD2. The sequenced material came from PBMCs. CDR3 protein: CASSYRAGGTDTQYF. CDR3 DNA sequence: TGTGCCAGCAGTTACAGAGCGGGGGGCACAGATACGCAGTATTTT.